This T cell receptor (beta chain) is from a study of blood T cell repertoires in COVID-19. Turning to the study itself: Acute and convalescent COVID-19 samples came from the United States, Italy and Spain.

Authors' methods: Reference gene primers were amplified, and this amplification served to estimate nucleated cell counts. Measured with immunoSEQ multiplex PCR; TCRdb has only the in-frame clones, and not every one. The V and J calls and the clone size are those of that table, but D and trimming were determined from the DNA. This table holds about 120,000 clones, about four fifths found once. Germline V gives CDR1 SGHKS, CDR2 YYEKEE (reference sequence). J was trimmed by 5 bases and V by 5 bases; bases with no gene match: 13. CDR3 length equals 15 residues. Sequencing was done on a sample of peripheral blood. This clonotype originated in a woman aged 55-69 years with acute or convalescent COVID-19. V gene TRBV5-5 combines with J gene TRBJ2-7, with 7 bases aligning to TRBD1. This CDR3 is CASRRQGSRVDEQYF. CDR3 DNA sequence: TGTGCCAGCAGGAGACAGGGCTCTCGGGTGGACGAGCAGTACTTC.